This T cell receptor (beta chain) was captured by sequencing in a study of blood T cell repertoires in COVID-19. There are 12 residues in the CDR3. Germline CDR1 MNHEY, CDR2 SVGEGT. V dropped 5 bases and J dropped 10 bases, with 13 bases sitting between them. Authors' methods: The authors estimated nucleated cell counts from reference gene primer amplification. TCRdb's copy holds only in-frame clones and misses some; the assay was immunoSEQ multiplex PCR. Clone size and V and J calls were adopted from that table, with D and trimming inferred from the DNA. Of around 190,000 clones detected, roughly 91% appear once; the ten largest clones hold 4.4%.

The clonotype was recovered from a human donor in a cohort sampled during active COVID-19. The sequenced sample consisted of peripheral blood. The chain couples TRBV6-2 or TRBV6-3 to TRBJ2-3, with D maybe TRBD1 (6 bases). CDR3 sequence: CASSIGTSAQYF. In nucleotides, the CDR3 is TGTGCCAGCAGTATAGGGACATCAGCGCAGTATTTT.